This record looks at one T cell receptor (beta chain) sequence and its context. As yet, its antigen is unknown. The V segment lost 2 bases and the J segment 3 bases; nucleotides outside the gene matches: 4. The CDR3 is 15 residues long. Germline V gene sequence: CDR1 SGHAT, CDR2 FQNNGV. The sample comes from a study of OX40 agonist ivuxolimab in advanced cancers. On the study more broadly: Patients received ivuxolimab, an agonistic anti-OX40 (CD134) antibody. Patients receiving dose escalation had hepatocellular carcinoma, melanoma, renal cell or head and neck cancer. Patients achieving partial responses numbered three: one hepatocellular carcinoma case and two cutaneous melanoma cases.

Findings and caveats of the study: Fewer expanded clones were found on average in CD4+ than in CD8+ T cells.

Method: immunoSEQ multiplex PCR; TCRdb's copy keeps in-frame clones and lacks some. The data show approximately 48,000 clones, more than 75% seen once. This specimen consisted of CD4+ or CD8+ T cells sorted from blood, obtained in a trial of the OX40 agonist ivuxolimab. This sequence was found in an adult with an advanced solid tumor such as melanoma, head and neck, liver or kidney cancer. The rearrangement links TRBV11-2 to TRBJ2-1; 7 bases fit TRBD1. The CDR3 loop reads CASSLRQGRYNEQFF. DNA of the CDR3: TGTGCCAGCAGCTTACGACAGGGTCGCTACAATGAGCAGTTCTTC.